Listed below are T cell receptor beta chains from one sample, sequenced in a study of T-cell reconstitution after alpha-beta-depleted transplantation in children. MiXCR was run by TCRdb on the PCR reads, yielding one entry per CDR3 protein. The sample contains about 500,000 distinct CDR3 sequences, roughly 33% of which appear only once. The sample here was PBMCs from the stem cell graft donor, taken from the stem cell graft. Every receptor here comes from a human donor who donated a stem cell graft to a child with aplastic anemia. Both conserved end residues are part of each CDR3. A D gene is named only where the DNA matches it firmly. Clone sizes are given selectively: once, few, many, or a class where the clone is expanded.

v_gene	len	abundance	j_gene	d_gene	CDR3aa	CDR3nt
TRBV6-2/TRBV6-3	19	few	TRBJ2-1	TRBD2	CASSYDLRASGSIYNEQFF	TGTGCCAGCAGTTACGATCTACGAGCTAGCGGGAGTATTTACAATGAGCAGTTCTTC
TRBV6-2/TRBV6-3	17	-	TRBJ2-1	TRBD2	CASSYSFAGGRYNEQFF	TGTGCCAGCAGTTACTCGTTCGCGGGCGGGAGGTACAATGAGCAGTTCTTC
TRBV9	17	-	TRBJ2-2	TRBD2	CASSVGGGGGNTGELFF	TGTGCCAGCAGCGTAGGGGGTGGCGGGGGGAACACCGGGGAGCTGTTTTTT
TRBV25-1	15	few	TRBJ1-1	-	CASSPLEALGTEAFF	TGTGCCAGCAGCCCACTTGAAGCATTGGGCACTGAAGCTTTCTTT
TRBV20-1	15	-	TRBJ2-1	-	CCARGLAGNNNEQFF	TGCTGTGCTAGAGGTCTGGCGGGGAACAACAATGAGCAGTTCTTC
TRBV7-2	15	-	TRBJ2-3	-	CASSLASSRMDTQYF	TGTGCCAGCAGCTTAGCGTCGTCTAGGATGGATACGCAGTATTTT
TRBV20-1	12	-	TRBJ2-1	-	CSARVARNEQFF	TGCAGTGCTAGAGTGGCCAGAAATGAGCAGTTCTTC
TRBV7-8	14	-	TRBJ1-5	-	CASSTRRREQPQHF	TGTGCCAGCAGCACAAGAAGGAGGGAACAGCCCCAGCATTTT
TRBV29-1	16	-	TRBJ2-7	TRBD2	CSALLSGGGSVGEQYF	TGCAGCGCCCTGCTTTCGGGGGGAGGGTCCGTTGGCGAGCAGTACTTC
TRBV5-1	14	-	TRBJ1-4	-	CASSLRTGEEKLFF	TGCGCCAGCAGCCTACGGACGGGAGAGGAAAAACTGTTTTTT